These 12 T cell receptor beta chains were all obtained from the same sample, sequenced in a study of cytomegalovirus exposure and HLA in healthy donors. Amplification used 60 Vbeta primers and 13 Jbeta primers. Assay: immunoSEQ multiplex PCR; the TCRdb copy retains only in-frame clones and omits some. Reported are 150,000 or so clones; the ten largest clones contain approximately 1.5%. The material sequenced was PBMCs. The origin of the receptors is a woman aged 45-65 years in good health and CMV-seronegative.

CDR3 sequence reads: CASSWGTGGVTGELFF. CDR3 nucleotide sequence: TGTGCCAGCAGCTGGGGGACAGGGGGCGTCACCGGGGAGCTGTTTTTT. The chain carries TRBV5-5 and TRBJ2-2, with 12 bases aligning to TRBD1. This CDR3 is 16 amino acids long. Trimming at V came to 3 bases and at J to 4 bases, leaving 4 bases not matched to a gene. Germline V gene data show CDR1 as SGHKS and CDR2 as YYEKEE (reference sequence).

The CDR3 here is CASSPASGSEQFF. The CDR3 DNA is TGTGCCAGCTCACCAGCTAGCGGGAGTGAGCAGTTCTTC. The J gene is TRBJ2-1, the V gene TRBV18; 10 bases fit TRBD2. CDR3 size: 13 residues. Germline CDR1 KGHSH, CDR2 LQKENI. V lost 2 bases and J lost 9; bases outside the gene matches: 1.

The J gene is TRBJ2-7, the V gene TRBV28; TRBD1 agrees at 7 bases. The CDR3 length is 13 residues. Germline CDR1 reads MDHEN; CDR2 reads SYDVKM. With 7 bases clipped from V and 3 bases from J, the junction kept 6 bases outside the gene matches. The DNA for the CDR3 is TGTGCCAGCACCCCGGCAGGGGGCTACGAGCAGTACTTC. Its protein is CASTPAGGYEQYF. Filled out from reference TRBV28 and TRBJ2-7, the complete variable domain reads DVKVTQSSRYLVKRTGEKVFLECVQDMDHENMFWYRQDPGLGLRLIYFSYDVKMKEKGDIPEGYSVSREKKERFSLILESASTNQTSMYLCASTPAGGYEQYFGPGTRLTVT.

The gene calls are TRBV19 and TRBJ2-7; 9 positions match TRBD1. Germline CDR1 and CDR2: LNHDA and SQIVND (reference sequence). The CDR3 has 15 residues. V was clipped by 1 base and J by 4 bases; unmatched bases: 5. The CDR3 bases are TGTGCCAGTAGTATAGCTCCGGGACAGGGTTACGAGCAGTACTTC. It specifies CASSIAPGQGYEQYF.

CDR3 amino acids: CASSSPTGGWDEQYF. The CDR3 nucleotides are TGTGCCAGCAGTTCACCGACAGGGGGATGGGACGAGCAGTACTTC. The chain combines TRBV28 with TRBJ2-7; 9 nucleotides align to TRBD1. J lost 5 bases, V lost 4 bases, and 9 bases had no gene match. Germline-derived CDR1 and CDR2 are MDHEN and SYDVKM. This CDR3 region has 15 residues.

This chain links TRBV2 with TRBJ1-2; no clear D. Germline assignment: CDR1 SNHLY and CDR2 FYNNEI. V was pared by 5 bases and J by 8 bases, with 15 bases between. The CDR3 is 13 residues long. The CDR3 DNA sequence: TGTGCCAGCAGTTCTGCGGGGAACCAAGGCTACACCTTC. It is translated as CASSSAGNQGYTF.

The genes are TRBV7-9 and TRBJ1-2, with a weak D call TRBD1 (5 bases). CDR3 length equals 12 residues. Germline V CDR1 and CDR2: SEHNR, FQNEAQ (reference sequence). V was shortened by 5 bases and J by 4 bases, with 8 bases between the two germline ends. CDR3 protein: CASSLTGYGYTF. The CDR3 region has the DNA TGTGCCAGCAGCCTAACAGGCTATGGCTACACCTTC.

This sequence joins TRBV28 and TRBJ2-7; D not certain. Germline values: CDR1 MDHEN, CDR2 SYDVKM. Trimming cost V 4 bases and J 3 bases, with 7 bases left between them. CDR3 length: 12 amino acids. CDR3 coding DNA: TGTGCCAGCAGTTCAGGTAACTACGAGCAGTACTTC. Its translation: CASSSGNYEQYF.

The gene calls are TRBV5-6 and TRBJ2-7, with TRBD1 identical over 7 bases. With 4 bases clipped from V and 5 bases from J, the junction kept 6 bases outside the gene matches. Germline CDR1 and CDR2: SGHDT and YYEEEE. The length of the CDR3 is 13 residues. Here the CDR3 DNA reads TGTGCCAGCAGCGTGACAGGGACCAACGAGCAGTACTTC. This gives the protein CASSVTGTNEQYF.

The chain is built from TRBV5-8 and TRBJ1-2; 10 bases are shared with TRBD1. Trimming took 4 bases from V and 5 from J; bases not matched to a gene: 8. The CDR3 runs 15 residues. Looked up from germline, CDR1 is SGHTS and CDR2 is YDEGEE. As DNA, the CDR3 is TGTGCCAGCAGCGCAGGGGGACAGGGGAGGTATGGCTACACCTTC. Translation: CASSAGGQGRYGYTF.

The chain links TRBV6-5 to TRBJ1-6; no reliable D call. The CDR3 is 15 residues long. Germline CDR1 reads MNHEY; CDR2 reads SVGAGI. The ends were cut back, 1 base at V and 0 bases at J, with 4 bases in the middle. Here the CDR3 DNA reads TGTGCCAGCAGTTACTTGCGCTCCTATAATTCACCCCTCCACTTT. Protein: CASSYLRSYNSPLHF.

The rearrangement links TRBV7-9 to TRBJ2-5, with D perhaps matching TRBD1 (5 bases). There are 16 residues in the CDR3. The germline gives CDR1 SEHNR, CDR2 FQNEAQ (reference sequence). V was clipped by 0 bases and J by 5 bases, with 16 bases between them. The CDR3 DNA sequence: TGTGCCAGCAGCTTAGCGAGGCGACAGAATCCCGAGACCCAGTACTTC. It is translated as CASSLARRQNPETQYF.